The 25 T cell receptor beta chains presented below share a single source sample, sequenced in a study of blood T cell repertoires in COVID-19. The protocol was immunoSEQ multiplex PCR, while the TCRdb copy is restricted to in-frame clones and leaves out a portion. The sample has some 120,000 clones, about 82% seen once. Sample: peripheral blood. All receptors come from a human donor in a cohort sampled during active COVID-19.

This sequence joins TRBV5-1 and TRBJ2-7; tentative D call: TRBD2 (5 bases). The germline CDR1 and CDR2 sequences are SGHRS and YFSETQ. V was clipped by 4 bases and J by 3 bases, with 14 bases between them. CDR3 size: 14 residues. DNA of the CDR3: TGCGCCAGCAGCACAGACCGGGGAGTCTACGAGCAGTACTTC. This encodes CASSTDRGVYEQYF.

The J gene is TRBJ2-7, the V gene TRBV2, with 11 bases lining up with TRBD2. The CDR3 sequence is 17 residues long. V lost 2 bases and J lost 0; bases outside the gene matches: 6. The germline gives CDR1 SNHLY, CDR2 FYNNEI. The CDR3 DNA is TGTGCCAGCAGTGAATTTGTAGCGGGAGGGCCCTCCTACGAGCAGTACTTC. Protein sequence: CASSEFVAGGPSYEQYF.

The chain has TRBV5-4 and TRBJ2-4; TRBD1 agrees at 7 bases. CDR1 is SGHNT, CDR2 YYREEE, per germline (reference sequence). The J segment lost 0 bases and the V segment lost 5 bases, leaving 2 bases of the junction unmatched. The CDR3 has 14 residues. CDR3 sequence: CASSTGVAKNIQYF. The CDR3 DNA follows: TGTGCCAGCAGTACAGGGGTAGCCAAAAACATTCAGTACTTC.

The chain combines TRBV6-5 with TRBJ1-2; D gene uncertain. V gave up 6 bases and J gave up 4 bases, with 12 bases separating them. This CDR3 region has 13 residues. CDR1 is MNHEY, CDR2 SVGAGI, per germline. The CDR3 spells CASSFEGSYGYTF. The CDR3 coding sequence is TGTGCCAGCAGCTTCGAGGGTTCCTATGGCTACACCTTC.

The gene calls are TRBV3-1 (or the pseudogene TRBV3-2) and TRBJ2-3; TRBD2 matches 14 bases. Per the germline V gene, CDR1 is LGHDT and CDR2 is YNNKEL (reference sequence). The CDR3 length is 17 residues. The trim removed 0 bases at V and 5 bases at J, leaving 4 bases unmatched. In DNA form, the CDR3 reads TGTGCCAGCAGCCAAGATGGGGGACTAGCGGGAGTAGATACGCAGTATTTT. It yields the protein CASSQDGGLAGVDTQYF.

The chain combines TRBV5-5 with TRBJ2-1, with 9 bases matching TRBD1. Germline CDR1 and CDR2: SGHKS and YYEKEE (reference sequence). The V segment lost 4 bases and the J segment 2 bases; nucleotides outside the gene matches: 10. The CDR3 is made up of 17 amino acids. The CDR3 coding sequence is TGTGCCAGCAGCGCGATCGGGACAGGGCAGACCTACAATGAGCAGTTCTTC. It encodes CASSAIGTGQTYNEQFF.

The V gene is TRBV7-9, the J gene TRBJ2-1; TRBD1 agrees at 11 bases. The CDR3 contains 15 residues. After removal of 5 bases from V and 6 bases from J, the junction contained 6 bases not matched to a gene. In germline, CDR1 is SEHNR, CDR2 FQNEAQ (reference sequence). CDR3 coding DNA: TGTGCCAGCAGCCACGGACAGGGGGCGAGCAATGAGCAGTTCTTC. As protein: CASSHGQGASNEQFF.

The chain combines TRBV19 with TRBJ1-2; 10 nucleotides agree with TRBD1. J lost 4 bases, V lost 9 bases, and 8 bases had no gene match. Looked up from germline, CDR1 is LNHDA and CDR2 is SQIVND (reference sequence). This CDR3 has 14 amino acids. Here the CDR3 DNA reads TGTGCCAGCACTCGGGACAGGGGAGGCTATGGCTACACCTTC. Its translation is CASTRDRGGYGYTF.

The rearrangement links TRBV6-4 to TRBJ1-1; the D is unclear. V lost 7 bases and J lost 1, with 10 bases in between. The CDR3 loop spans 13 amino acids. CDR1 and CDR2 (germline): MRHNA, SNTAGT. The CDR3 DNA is TGTGCCAGCAAGCGCCAAACGAACACTGAAGCTTTCTTT. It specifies CASKRQTNTEAFF.

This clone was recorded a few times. The CDR3, as DNA: TGCGCCAGCAGCTTGGAAGGCAGGGTCGAGCAGTACTTC. Protein sequence: CASSLEGRVEQYF. The rearrangement links TRBV5-1 to TRBJ2-7, with a weak D call TRBD1 (5 bases). V was trimmed by 0 bases and J by 6 bases, leaving 10 bases between them. This CDR3 contains 13 residues. Germline CDR1 reads SGHRS; CDR2 reads YFSETQ.

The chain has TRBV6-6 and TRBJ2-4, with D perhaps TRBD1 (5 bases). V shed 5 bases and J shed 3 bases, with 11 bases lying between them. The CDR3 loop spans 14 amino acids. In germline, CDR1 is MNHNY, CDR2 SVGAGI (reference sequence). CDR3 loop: CASSPGNGKNIQYF. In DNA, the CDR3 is TGTGCCAGCAGTCCAGGGAATGGCAAAAACATTCAGTACTTC.

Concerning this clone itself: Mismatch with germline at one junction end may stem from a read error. Here the CDR3 reads CASSLDEGGQYLF. As DNA, the CDR3 is TGTGCCAGCAGCTTAGATGAGGGGGGACAGTACCTCTTC. The chain recombines TRBV11-2 with TRBJ2-7, with D maybe TRBD1 (7 bases). Germline CDR1 is SGHAT and CDR2 is FQNNGV. CDR3 length: 13 residues.

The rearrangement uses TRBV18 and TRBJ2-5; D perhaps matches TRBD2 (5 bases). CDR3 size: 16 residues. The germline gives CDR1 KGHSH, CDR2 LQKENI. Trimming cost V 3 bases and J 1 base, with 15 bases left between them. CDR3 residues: CASSPRRTQSQETQYF. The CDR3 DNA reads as TGTGCCAGCTCACCCAGGAGGACCCAATCCCAAGAGACCCAGTACTTC.

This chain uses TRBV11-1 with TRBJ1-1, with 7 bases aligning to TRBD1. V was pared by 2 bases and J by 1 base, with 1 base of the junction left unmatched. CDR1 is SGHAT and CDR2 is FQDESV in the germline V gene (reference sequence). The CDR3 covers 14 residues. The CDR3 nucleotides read TGTGCCAGCAGCTTAAACAGGGGGAACACTGAAGCTTTCTTT. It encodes CASSLNRGNTEAFF. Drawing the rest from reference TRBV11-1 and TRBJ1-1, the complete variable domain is EAEVAQSPRYKITEKSQAVAFWCDPISGHATLYWYRQILGQGPELLVQFQDESVVDDSQLPKDRFSAERLKGVDSTLKIQPAELGDSAMYLCASSLNRGNTEAFFGQGTRLTVV.

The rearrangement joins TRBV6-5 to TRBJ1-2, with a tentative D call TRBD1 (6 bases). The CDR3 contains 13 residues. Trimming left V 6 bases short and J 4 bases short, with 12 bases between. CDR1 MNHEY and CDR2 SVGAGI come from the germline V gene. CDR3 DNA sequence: TGTGCCAGCAGCCCCGGGACACCCTATGGCTACACCTTC. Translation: CASSPGTPYGYTF.

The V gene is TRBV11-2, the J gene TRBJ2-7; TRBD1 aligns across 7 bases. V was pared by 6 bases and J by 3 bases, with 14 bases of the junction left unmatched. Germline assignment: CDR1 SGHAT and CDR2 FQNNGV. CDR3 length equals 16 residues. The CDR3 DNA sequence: TGTGCCAGCAGGGACAGGCCTGGGGACCCCTTCTACGAGCAGTACTTC. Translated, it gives CASRDRPGDPFYEQYF.

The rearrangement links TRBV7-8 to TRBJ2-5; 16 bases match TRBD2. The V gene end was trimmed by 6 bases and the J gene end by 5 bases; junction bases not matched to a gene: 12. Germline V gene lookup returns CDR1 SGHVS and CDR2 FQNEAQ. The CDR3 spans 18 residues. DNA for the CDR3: TGTGCCAGCAGTTCCGGGACTAGCGGGAGGGCCGGGGCGGAGACCCAGTACTTC. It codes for CASSSGTSGRAGAETQYF.

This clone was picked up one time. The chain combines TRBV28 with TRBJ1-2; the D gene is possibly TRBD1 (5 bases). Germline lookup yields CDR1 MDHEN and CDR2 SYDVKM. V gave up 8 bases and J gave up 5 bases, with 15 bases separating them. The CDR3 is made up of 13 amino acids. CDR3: CASFSRGRYGYTF. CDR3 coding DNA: TGTGCCAGCTTCAGTCGGGGGAGGTATGGCTACACCTTC.

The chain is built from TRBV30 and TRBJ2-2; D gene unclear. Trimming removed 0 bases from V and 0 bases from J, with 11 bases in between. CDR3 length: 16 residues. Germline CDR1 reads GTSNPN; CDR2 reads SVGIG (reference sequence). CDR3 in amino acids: CAWSVYNPTNTGELFF. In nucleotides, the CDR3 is TGTGCCTGGAGTGTATATAACCCTACGAACACCGGGGAGCTGTTTTTT.

CDR3 protein: CASSPRGDNEQFF. DNA of the CDR3: TGTGCCAGCAGTCCACGCGGCGACAATGAGCAGTTCTTC. The chain uses TRBV27 and TRBJ2-1; D remains unclear. The CDR3 consists of 13 residues. Trimming removed 5 bases at V and 5 bases at J, with 10 bases between. Germline V CDR1 and CDR2: MNHEY, SMNVEV (reference sequence).

The CDR3 region is CASSLGPADLTQYF. The CDR3 DNA reads as TGTGCCAGCAGCTTAGGACCTGCGGACTTGACGCAGTATTTT. The chain has TRBV7-2 and TRBJ2-3; TRBD2 is a possible D gene (5 bases). Trimming stripped 1 base from V and 9 bases from J, with 14 bases between. The CDR3 loop spans 14 amino acids. Germline-derived CDR1 and CDR2 are SGHTA and FQGNSA.

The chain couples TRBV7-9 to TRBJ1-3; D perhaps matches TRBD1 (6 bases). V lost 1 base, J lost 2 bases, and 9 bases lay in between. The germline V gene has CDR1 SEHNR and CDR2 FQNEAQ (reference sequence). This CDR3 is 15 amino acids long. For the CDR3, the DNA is TGTGCCAGCAGCTTAGTTTCAGGGGCTGGAAACACCATATATTTT. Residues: CASSLVSGAGNTIYF.

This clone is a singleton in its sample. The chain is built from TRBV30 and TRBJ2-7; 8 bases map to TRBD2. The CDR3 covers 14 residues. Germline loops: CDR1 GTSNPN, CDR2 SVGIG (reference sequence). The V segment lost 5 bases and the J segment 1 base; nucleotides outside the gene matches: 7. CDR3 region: CAWGYGGASYEQYF. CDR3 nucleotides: TGTGCCTGGGGGTACGGGGGGGCATCCTACGAGCAGTACTTC.

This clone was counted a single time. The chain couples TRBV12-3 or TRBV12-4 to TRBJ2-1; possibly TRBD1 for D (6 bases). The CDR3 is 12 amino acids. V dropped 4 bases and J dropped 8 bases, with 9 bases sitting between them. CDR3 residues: CASSSGVDEQFF. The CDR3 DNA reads TGTGCCAGCAGTTCAGGGGTAGATGAGCAGTTCTTC.

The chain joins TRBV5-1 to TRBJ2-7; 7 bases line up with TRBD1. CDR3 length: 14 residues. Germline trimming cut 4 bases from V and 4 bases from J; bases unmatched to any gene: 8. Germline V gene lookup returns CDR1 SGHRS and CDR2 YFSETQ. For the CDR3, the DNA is TGCGCCAGCAGCCCCGACAGGGTTTCATACGAGCAGTACTTC. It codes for CASSPDRVSYEQYF.